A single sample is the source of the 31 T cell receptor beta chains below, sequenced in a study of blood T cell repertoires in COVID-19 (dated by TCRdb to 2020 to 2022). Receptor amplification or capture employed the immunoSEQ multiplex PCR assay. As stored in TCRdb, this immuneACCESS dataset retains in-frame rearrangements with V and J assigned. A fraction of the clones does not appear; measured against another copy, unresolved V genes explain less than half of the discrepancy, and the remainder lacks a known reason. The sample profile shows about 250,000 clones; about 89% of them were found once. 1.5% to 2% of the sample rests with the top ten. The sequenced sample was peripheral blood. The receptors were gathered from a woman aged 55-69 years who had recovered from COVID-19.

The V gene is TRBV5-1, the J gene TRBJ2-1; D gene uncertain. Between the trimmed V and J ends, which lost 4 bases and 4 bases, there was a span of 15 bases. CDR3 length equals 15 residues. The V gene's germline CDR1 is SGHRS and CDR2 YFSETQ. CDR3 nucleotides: TGCGCCAGCAGCCTAGTTCCCCGCCAGTACAATGAGCAGTTCTTC. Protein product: CASSLVPRQYNEQFF.

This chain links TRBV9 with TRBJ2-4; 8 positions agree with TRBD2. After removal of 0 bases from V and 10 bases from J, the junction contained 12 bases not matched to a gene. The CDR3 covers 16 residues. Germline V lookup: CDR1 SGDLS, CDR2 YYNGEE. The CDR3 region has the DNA TGTGCCAGCAGCGTAGAGGCGGGGGGACGCTCTTCGATTCAGTACTTC. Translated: CASSVEAGGRSSIQYF.

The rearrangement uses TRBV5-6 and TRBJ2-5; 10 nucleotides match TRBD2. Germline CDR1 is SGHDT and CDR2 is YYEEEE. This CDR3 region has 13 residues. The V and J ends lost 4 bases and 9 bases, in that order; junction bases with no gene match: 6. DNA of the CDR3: TGTGCCAGCAGCGGACTAGCGGTAGGGGCCCAGTACTTC. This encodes CASSGLAVGAQYF. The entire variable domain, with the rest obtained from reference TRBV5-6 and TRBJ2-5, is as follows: DAGVTQSPTHLIKTRGQQVTLRCSPKSGHDTVSWYQQALGQGPQFIFQYYEEEERQRGNFPDRFSGHQFPNYSSELNVNALLLGDSALYLCASSGLAVGAQYFGPGTRLLVL.

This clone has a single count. The DNA for the CDR3 is TGCGCCAGCAGCCAATCGAACTACCGGGAGAATGGCTACACCTTC. Translated: CASSQSNYRENGYTF. The chain has TRBV4-1 and TRBJ1-2, with D uncertain. Between the trimmed V and J ends, which lost 2 bases and 6 bases, there was a span of 16 bases. Germline loops: CDR1 MGHRA, CDR2 YSYEKL. CDR3 size: 15 residues.

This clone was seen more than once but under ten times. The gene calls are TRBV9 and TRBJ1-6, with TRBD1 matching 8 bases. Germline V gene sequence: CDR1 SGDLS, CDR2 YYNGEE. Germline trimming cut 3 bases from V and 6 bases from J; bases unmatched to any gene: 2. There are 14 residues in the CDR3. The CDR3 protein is CASSGTGTNSPLHF. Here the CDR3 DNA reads TGTGCCAGCAGCGGGACAGGGACTAATTCACCCCTCCACTTT.

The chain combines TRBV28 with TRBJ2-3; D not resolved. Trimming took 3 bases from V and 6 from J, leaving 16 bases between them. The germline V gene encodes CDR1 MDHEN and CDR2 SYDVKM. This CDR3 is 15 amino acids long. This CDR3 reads CASSFFLQAGDTQYF. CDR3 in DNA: TGTGCCAGCAGTTTCTTTTTGCAGGCTGGGGATACGCAGTATTTT.

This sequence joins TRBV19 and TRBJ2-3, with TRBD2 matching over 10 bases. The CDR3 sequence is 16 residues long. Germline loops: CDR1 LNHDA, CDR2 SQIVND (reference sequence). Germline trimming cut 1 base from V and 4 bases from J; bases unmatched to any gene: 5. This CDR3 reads CASSIGSGGASDTQYF. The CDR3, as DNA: TGTGCCAGTAGTATAGGAAGCGGGGGGGCTTCAGATACGCAGTATTTT.

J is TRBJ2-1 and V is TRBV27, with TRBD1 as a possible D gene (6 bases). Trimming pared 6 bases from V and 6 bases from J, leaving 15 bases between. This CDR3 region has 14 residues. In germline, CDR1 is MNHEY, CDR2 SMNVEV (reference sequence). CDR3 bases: TGTGCCAGCAGCCCGACAGGAAGGGGCAATGAGCAGTTCTTC. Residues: CASSPTGRGNEQFF.

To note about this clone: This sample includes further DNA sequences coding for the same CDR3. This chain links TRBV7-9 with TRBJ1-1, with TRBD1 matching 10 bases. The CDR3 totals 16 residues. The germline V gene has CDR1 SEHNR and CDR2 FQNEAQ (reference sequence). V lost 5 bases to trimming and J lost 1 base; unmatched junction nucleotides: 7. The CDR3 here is CASSLDRGQGNTEAFF. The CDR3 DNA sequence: TGTGCCAGCAGCCTTGACAGGGGGCAGGGGAACACTGAAGCTTTCTTT.

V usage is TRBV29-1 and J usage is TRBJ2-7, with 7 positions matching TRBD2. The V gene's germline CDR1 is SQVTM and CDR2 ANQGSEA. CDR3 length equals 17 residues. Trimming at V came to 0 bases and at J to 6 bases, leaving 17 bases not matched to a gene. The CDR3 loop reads CSVEDSVFSGREGEQYF. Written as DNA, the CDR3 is TGCAGCGTTGAAGATTCGGTATTTTCTGGCAGGGAGGGCGAGCAGTACTTC.

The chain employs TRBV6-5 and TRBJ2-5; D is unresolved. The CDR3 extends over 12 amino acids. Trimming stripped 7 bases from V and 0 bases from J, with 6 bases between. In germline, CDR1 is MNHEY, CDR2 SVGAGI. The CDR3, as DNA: TGTGCCAGCACTCCGTACCAAGAGACCCAGTACTTC. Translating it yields CASTPYQETQYF.

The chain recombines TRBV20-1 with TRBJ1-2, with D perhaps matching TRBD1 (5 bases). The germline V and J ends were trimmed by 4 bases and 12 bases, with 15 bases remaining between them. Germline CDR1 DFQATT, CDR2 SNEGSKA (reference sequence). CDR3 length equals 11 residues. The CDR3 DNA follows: TGCAGTGCTATCAACAGGATCCGTAACACCTTC. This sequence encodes CSAINRIRNTF.

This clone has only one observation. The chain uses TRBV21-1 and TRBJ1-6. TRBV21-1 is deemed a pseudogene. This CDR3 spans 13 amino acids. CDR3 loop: CASSKGRGSPLHF. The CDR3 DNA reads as TGTGCCAGCAGCAAAGGGAGGGGTTCACCCCTCCACTTT.

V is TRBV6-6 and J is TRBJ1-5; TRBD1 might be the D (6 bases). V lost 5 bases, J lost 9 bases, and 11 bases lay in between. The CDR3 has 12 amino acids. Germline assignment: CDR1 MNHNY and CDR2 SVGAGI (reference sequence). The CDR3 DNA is TGTGCCAGCAGTCACGTCAGGGGGCCCCAGCATTTT. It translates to CASSHVRGPQHF.

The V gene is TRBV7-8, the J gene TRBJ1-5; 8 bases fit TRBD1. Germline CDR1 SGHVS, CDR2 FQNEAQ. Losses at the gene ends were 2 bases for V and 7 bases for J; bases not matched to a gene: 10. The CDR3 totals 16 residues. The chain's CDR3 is CASSLNGRGQGQPQHF. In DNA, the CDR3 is TGTGCCAGCAGCTTAAATGGCAGGGGGCAAGGACAGCCCCAGCATTTT.

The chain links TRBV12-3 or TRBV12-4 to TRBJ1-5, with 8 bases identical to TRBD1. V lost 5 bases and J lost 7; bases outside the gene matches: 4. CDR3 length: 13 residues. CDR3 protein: CASSPGQGQPQHF. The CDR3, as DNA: TGTGCCAGCAGTCCTGGACAGGGCCAGCCCCAGCATTTT.

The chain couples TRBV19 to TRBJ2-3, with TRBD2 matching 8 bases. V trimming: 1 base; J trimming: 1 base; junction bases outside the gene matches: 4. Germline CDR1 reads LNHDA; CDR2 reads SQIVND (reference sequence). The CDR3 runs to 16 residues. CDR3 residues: CASSIVHSGGTDTQYF. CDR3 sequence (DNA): TGTGCCAGTAGTATAGTTCATAGCGGGGGCACAGATACGCAGTATTTT.

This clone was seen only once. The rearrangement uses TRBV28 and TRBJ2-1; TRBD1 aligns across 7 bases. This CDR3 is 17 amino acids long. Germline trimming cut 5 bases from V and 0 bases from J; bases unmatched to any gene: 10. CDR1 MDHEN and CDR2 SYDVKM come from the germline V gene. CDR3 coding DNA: TGTGCCAGCAGTGGGACAGCTCGGTTCAGCTCCTACAATGAGCAGTTCTTC. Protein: CASSGTARFSSYNEQFF.

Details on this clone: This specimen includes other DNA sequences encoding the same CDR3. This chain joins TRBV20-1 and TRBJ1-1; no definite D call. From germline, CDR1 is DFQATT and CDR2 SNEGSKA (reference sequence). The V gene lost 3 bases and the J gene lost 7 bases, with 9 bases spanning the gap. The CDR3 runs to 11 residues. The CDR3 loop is CSARGAGEAFF. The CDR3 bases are TGCAGTGCTAGGGGTGCGGGTGAAGCTTTCTTT.

The DNA of the CDR3 is TGTGCCAGCAGTGAGGGGGGAAATGAGCAGTTCTTC. Residues: CASSEGGNEQFF. The chain is built from TRBV6-4 and TRBJ2-1; possible D gene TRBD2, 6 bases. CDR3 length: 12 amino acids. Germline loops: CDR1 MRHNA, CDR2 SNTAGT. Trimming cost V 3 bases and J 7 bases, with 7 bases left between them.

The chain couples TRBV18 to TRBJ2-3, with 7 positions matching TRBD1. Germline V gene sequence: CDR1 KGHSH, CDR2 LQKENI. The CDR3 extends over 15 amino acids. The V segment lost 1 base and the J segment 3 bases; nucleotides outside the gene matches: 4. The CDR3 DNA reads TGTGCCAGCTCACCACGTGACAGGGAGACAGATACGCAGTATTTT. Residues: CASSPRDRETDTQYF.

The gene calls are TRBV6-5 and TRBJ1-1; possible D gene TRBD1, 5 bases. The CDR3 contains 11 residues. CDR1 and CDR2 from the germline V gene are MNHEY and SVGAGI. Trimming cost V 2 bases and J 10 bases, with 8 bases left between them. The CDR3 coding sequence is TGTGCCAGCAGTTACCGCGGGGGAGCTTTCTTT. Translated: CASSYRGGAFF.

CDR3 loop: CASSGTGGPYNEQFF. CDR3 bases: TGTGCCAGCAGCGGAACGGGGGGCCCCTACAATGAGCAGTTCTTC. V gene TRBV7-3 combines with J gene TRBJ2-1; perhaps TRBD2 as D (7 bases). Germline CDR1 reads SGHTA; CDR2 reads FQGTGA. The V end was cut by 5 bases, the J end by 2 bases, with 13 bases between. The CDR3 length is 15 residues. Using reference TRBV7-3 and TRBJ2-1 for the parts outside the CDR3, the full variable domain is GAGVSQTPSNKVTEKGKYVELRCDPISGHTALYWYRQSLGQGPEFLIYFQGTGAADDSGLPNDRFFAVRPEGSVSTLKIQRTERGDSAVYLCASSGTGGPYNEQFFGPGTRLTVL.

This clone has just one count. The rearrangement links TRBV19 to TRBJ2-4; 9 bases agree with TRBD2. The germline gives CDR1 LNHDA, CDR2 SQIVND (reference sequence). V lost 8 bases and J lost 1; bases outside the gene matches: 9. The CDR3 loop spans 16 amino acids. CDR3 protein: CASASGAALAKNIQYF. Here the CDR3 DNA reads TGTGCCAGTGCTAGCGGGGCCGCCTTGGCCAAAAACATTCAGTACTTC.

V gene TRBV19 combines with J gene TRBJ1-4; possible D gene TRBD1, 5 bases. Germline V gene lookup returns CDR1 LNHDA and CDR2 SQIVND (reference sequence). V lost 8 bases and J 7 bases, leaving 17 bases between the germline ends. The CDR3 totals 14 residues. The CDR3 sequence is CASSPDNRGEKLFF. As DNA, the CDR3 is TGTGCCAGTTCTCCGGACAACAGAGGTGAAAAACTGTTTTTT.

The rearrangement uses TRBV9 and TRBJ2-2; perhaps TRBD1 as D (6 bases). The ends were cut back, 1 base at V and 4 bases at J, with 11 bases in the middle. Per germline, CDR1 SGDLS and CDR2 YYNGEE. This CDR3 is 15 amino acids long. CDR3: CASSVQQGTTGELFF. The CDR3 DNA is TGTGCCAGCAGCGTACAACAGGGCACCACCGGGGAGCTGTTTTTT.

The CDR3 spells CASSPQRGGYEQYF. For the CDR3, the DNA is TGTGCCAGCAGCCCCCAGCGGGGGGGCTACGAGCAGTACTTC. The J gene is TRBJ2-7, the V gene TRBV6-5; 10 bases fit TRBD2. Germline V gene data show CDR1 as MNHEY and CDR2 as SVGAGI. This CDR3 spans 14 amino acids. The J segment lost 3 bases and the V segment lost 6 bases, leaving 5 bases of the junction unmatched.

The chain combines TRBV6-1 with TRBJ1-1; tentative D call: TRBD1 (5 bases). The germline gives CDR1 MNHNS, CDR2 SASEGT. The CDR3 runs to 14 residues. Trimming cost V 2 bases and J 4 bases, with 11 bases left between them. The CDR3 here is CASSEFGRGTEAFF. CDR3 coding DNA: TGTGCCAGCAGTGAATTCGGGAGGGGCACTGAAGCTTTCTTT.

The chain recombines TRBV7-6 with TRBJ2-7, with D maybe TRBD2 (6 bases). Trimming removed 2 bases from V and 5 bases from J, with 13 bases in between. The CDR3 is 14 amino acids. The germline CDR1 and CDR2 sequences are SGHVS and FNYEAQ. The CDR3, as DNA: TGTGCCAGCAGCTTAAATATCGGGGGTAACGAGCAGTACTTC. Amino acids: CASSLNIGGNEQYF. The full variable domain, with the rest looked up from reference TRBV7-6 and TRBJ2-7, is GAGVSQSPRYKVTKRGQDVALRCDPISGHVSLYWYRQALGQGPEFLTYFNYEAQQDKSGLPNDRFSAERPEGSISTLTIQRTEQRDSAMYRCASSLNIGGNEQYFGPGTRLTVT.

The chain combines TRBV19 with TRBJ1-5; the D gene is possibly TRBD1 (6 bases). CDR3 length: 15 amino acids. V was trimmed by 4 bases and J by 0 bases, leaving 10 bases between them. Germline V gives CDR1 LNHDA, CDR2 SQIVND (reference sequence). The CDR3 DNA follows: TGTGCCAGTAGTAAATACAGGGTTAGCAATCAGCCCCAGCATTTT. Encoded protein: CASSKYRVSNQPQHF. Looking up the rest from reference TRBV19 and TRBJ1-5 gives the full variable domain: DGGITQSPKYLFRKEGQNVTLSCEQNLNHDAMYWYRQDPGQGLRLIYYSQIVNDFQKGDIAEGYSVSREKKESFPLTVTSAQKNPTAFYLCASSKYRVSNQPQHFGDGTRLSIL.

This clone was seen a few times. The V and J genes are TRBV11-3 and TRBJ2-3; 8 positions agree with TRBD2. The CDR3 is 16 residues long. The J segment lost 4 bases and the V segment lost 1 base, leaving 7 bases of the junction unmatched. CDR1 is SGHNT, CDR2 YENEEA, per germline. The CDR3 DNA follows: TGTGCCAGCAGCTTAGGCGGCGGGGGGCTTGCAGATACGCAGTATTTT. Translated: CASSLGGGGLADTQYF.